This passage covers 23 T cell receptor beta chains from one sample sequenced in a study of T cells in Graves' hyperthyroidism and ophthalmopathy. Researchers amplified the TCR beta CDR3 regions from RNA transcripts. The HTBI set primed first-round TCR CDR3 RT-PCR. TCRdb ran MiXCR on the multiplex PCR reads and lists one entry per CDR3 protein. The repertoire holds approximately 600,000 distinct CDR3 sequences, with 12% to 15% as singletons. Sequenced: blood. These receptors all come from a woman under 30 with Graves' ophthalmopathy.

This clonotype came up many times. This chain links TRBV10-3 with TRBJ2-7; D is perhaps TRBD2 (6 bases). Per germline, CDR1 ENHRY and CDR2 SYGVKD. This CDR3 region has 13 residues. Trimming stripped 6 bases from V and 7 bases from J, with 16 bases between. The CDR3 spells CAIRNSGEWEQYF. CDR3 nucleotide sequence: TGTGCCATCAGAAACTCGGGGGAGTGGGAGCAGTACTTC.

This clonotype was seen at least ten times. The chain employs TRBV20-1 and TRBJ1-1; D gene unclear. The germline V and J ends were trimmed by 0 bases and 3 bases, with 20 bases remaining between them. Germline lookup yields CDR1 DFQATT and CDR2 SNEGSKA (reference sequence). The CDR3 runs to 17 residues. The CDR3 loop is CSARDPTSPAEHTEAFF. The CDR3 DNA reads TGCAGTGCTAGAGACCCCACGTCACCGGCGGAGCACACTGAAGCTTTCTTT.

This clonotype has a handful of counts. CDR3 bases: TGTGCCAGTAGTAACCCTGGACAGAGTAACTATGGCTACACCTTC. Amino acid sequence: CASSNPGQSNYGYTF. The V call is TRBV19, the J call TRBJ1-2; TRBD1 might be the D (6 bases). In germline, CDR1 is LNHDA, CDR2 SQIVND (reference sequence). V was cut by 4 bases and J by 1 base, with 13 bases left in between. The CDR3 totals 15 residues.

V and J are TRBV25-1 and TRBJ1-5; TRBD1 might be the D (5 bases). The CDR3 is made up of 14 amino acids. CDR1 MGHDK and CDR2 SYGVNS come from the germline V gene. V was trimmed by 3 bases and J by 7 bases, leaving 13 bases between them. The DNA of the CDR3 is TGTGCCAGCAGTGATTGGGGGTCGGTCCAGCCCCAGCATTTT. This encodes CASSDWGSVQPQHF.

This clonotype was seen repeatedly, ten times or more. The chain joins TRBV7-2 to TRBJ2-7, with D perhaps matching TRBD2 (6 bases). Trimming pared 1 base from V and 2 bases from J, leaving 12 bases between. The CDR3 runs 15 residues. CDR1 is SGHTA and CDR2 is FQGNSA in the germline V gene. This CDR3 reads CASSLVGRDTYEQYF. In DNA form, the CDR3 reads TGTGCCAGCAGCTTAGTCGGGCGGGATACCTACGAGCAGTACTTC.

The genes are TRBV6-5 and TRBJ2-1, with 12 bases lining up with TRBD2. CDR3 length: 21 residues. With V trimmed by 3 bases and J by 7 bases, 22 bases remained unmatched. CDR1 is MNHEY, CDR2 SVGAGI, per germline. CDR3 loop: CASSYGFWRLAGEGTQNEQFF. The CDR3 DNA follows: TGTGCCAGCAGTTATGGCTTCTGGCGACTAGCGGGAGAGGGGACTCAGAATGAGCAGTTCTTC.

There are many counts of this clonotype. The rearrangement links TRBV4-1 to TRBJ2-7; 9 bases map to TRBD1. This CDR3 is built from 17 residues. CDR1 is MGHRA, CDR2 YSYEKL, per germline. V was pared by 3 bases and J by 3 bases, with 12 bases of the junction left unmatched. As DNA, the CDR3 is TGCGCCAGCAGCCACGATTTTTACCGGGACAGGGACTACGAGCAGTACTTC. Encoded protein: CASSHDFYRDRDYEQYF.

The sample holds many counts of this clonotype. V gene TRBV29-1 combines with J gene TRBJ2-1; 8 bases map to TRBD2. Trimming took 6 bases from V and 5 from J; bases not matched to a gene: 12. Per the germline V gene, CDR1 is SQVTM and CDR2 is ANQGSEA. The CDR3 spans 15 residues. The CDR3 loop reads CSVQSHGTRDNEQFF. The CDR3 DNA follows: TGCAGCGTCCAGAGCCACGGGACTAGGGACAATGAGCAGTTCTTC.

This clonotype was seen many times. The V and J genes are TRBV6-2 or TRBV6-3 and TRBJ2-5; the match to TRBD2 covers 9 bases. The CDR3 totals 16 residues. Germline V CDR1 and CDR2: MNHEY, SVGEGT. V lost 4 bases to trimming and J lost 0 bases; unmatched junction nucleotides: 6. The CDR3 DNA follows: TGTGCCAGCAGTTCCCGACTAGCGGCCTACCAAGAGACCCAGTACTTC. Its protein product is CASSSRLAAYQETQYF.

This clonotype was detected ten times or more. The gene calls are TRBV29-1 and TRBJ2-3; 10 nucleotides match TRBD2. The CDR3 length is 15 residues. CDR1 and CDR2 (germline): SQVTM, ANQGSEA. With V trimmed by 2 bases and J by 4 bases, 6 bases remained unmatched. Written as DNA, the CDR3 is TGCAGCGTTGAAATTCCTAGCGGGAGCGCAGATACGCAGTATTTT. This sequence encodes CSVEIPSGSADTQYF.

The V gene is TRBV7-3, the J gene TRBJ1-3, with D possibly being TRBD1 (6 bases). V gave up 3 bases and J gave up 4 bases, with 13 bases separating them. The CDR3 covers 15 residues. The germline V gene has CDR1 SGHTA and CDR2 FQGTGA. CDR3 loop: CASSLGGNHGNTIYF. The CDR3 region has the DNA TGTGCCAGCAGCTTGGGGGGCAACCACGGAAACACCATATATTTT.

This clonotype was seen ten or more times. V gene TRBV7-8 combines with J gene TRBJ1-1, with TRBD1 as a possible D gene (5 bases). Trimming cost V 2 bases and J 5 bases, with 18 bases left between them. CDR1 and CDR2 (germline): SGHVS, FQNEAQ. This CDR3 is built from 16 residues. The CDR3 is CASSLRSTGGGTEAFF. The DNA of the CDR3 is TGTGCCAGCAGCTTACGTTCGACGGGCGGGGGGACTGAAGCTTTCTTT.

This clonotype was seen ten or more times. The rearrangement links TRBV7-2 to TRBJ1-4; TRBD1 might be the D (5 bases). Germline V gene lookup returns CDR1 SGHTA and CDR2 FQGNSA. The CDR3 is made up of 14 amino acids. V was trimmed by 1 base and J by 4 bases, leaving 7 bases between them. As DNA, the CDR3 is TGTGCCAGCAGCTTAGGAGGGGTTAATGAAAAACTGTTTTTT. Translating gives CASSLGGVNEKLFF.

CDR3 sequence reads: CAWSTQVWGNGYEQYF. The CDR3 region has the DNA TGTGCCTGGAGTACCCAAGTCTGGGGAAATGGGTACGAGCAGTACTTC. V gene TRBV30 combines with J gene TRBJ2-7; no clear D. Per germline, CDR1 GTSNPN and CDR2 SVGIG (reference sequence). Trimming took 2 bases from V and 4 from J, leaving 21 bases between them. The CDR3 loop spans 16 amino acids.

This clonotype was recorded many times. The DNA of the CDR3 is TGTGCCTGGAGTGCGTGGGGAGGAGGGACCCCTGACGAAAACATTCAGTACTTC. The encoded protein is CAWSAWGGGTPDENIQYF. The chain links TRBV30 to TRBJ2-4; D perhaps matches TRBD2 (6 bases). V was shortened by 1 base and J by 5 bases, with 24 bases between the two germline ends. The CDR3 totals 18 residues. Germline-derived CDR1 and CDR2 are GTSNPN and SVGIG (reference sequence).

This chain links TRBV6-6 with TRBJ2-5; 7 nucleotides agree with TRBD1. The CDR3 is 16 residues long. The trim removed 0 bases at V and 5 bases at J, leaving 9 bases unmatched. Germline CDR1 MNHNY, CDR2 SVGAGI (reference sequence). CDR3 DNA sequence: TGTGCCAGCAGTTACTCCGGGACAGCCCGGGCGGAGACCCAGTACTTC. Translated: CASSYSGTARAETQYF.

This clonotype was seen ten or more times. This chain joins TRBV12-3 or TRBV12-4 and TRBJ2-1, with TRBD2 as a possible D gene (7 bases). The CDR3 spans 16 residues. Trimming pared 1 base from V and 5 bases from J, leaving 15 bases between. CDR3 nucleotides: TGTGCCAGCAGTTTAGAGGGGGGAGGGCCGCACAATGAGCAGTTCTTC. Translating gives CASSLEGGGPHNEQFF.

The CDR3 DNA follows: TGTGCCACCAGTGAGGCCACAAATACAGGGACCTACGAGCAGTACTTC. This encodes CATSEATNTGTYEQYF. The chain joins TRBV24-1 to TRBJ2-7; tentatively, D is TRBD1 (6 bases). Trimming removed 4 bases from V and 2 bases from J, with 17 bases in between. The CDR3 covers 16 residues. CDR1 is KGHDR, CDR2 SFDVKD, per germline.

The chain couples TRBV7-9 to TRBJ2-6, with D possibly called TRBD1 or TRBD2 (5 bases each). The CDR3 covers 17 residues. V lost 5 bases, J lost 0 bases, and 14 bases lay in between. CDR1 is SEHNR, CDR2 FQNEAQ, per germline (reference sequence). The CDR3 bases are TGTGCCAGCAGCCCCGCTTGGGGGATCTCTGGGGCCAACGTCCTGACTTTC. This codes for CASSPAWGISGANVLTF.

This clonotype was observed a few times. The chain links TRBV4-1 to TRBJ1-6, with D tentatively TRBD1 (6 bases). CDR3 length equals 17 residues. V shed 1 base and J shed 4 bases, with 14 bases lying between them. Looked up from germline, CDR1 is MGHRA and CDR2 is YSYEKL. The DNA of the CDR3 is TGCGCCAGCAGCCAAGGACAGGCCAGGACTTATAATTCACCCCTCCACTTT. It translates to CASSQGQARTYNSPLHF.

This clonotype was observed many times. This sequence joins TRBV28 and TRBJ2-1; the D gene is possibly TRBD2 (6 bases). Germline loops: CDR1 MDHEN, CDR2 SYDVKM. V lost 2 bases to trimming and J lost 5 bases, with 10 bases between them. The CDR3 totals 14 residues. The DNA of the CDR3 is TGTGCCAGCAGTTTAGGACTACTCCACAATGAGCAGTTCTTC. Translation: CASSLGLLHNEQFF.

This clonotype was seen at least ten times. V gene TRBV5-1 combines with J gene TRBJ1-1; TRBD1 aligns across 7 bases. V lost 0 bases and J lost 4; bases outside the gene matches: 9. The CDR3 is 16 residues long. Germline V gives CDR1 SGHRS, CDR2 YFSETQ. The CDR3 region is CASSLEGQVRGTEAFF. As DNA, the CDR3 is TGCGCCAGCAGCTTGGAAGGACAGGTGCGTGGCACTGAAGCTTTCTTT. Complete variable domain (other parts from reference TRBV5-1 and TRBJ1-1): KAGVTQTPRYLIKTRGQQVTLSCSPISGHRSVSWYQQTPGQGLQFLFEYFSETQRNKGNFPGRFSGRQFSNSRSEMNVSTLELGDSALYLCASSLEGQVRGTEAFFGQGTRLTVV.

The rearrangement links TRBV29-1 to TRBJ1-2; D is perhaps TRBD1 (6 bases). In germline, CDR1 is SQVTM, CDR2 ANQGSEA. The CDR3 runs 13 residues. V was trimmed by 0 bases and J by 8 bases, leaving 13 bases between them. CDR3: CSVEDVRGHGYTF. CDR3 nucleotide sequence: TGCAGCGTTGAAGATGTCCGGGGGCACGGCTACACCTTC.